The sequence of this T cell receptor beta chain was determined in a study of blood T cell repertoires in COVID-19. Profiled with immunoSEQ multiplex PCR; TCRdb holds only in-frame clones, not every one. The sample yields more than 200,000 clones, about 90% seen once. Each participant's cohort was designated according to participant-reported clinical history. This TCR derives from a woman aged 25 to 45 with acute COVID-19. The specimen sequenced was PBMCs or T cells enriched from blood (not recorded which).

The CDR3 here is CASSPLMNTGYEQYF. CDR3 bases: TGTGCCAGCTCACCACTAATGAATACAGGTTACGAGCAGTACTTC. The chain combines TRBV18 with TRBJ2-7, with D possibly being TRBD1 (5 bases). CDR3 length: 15 amino acids. The V gene lost 1 base and the J gene lost 4 bases, with 14 bases spanning the gap. Germline V gene sequence: CDR1 KGHSH, CDR2 LQKENI. The whole variable domain, remainder taken from reference TRBV18 and TRBJ2-7, is NAGVMQNPRHLVRRRGQEARLRCSPMKGHSHVYWYRQLPEEGLKFMVYLQKENIIDESGMPKERFSAEFPKEGPSILRIQQVVRGDSAAYFCASSPLMNTGYEQYFGPGTRLTVT.